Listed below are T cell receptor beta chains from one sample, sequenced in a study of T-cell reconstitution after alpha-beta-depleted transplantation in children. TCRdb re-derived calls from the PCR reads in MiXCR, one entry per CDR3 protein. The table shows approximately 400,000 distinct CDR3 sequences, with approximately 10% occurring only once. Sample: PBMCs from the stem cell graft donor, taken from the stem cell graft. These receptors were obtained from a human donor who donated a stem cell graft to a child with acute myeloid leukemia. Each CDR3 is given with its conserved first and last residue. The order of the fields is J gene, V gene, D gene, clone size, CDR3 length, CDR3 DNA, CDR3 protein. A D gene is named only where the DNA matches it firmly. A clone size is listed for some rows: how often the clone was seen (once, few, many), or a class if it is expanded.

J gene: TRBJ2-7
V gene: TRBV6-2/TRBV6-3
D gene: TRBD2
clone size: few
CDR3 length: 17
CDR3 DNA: TGTGCCAGCAGTTACTCTTCGGCTAGCGGGAGCCCCTACGAGCAGTACTTC
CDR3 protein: CASSYSSASGSPYEQYF

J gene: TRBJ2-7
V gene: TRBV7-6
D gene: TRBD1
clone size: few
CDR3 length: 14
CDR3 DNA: TGTGCCAGCAGCTTAAGACAGGGGGCGGGGGAGCAGTACTTC
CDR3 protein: CASSLRQGAGEQYF

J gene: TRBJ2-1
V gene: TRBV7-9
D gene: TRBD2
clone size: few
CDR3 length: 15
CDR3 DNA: TGTGCCAGCAGCTTAGTTGGACTAGCCGTCCATGAGCAGTTCTTC
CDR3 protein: CASSLVGLAVHEQFF

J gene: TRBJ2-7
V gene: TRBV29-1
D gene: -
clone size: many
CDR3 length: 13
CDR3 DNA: TGCAGCGCCCGTTCCGGGACACACTACGAGCAGTACTTC
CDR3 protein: CSARSGTHYEQYF

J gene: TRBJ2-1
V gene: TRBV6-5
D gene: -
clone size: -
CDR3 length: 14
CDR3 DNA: TGTGCCAGCAATTTCCGGGGGGCAGGTAATGAGCAGTTCTTC
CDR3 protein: CASNFRGAGNEQFF

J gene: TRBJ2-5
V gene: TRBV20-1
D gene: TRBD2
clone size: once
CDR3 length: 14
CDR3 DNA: TGCAGTGCTAAGAGCGGGAGCCTACTAGAGACCCAGTACTTC
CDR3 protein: CSAKSGSLLETQYF

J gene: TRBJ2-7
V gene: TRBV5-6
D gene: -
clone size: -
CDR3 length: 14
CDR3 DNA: TGTGCCAGCAGGAAACAGGGTTCGGGGTACGAGCAGTACTTC
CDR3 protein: CASRKQGSGYEQYF

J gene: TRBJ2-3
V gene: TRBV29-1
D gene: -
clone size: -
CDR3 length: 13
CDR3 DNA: TGCAGCGTAGGAGGGGGGCGGACAGATACGCAGTATTTT
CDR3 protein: CSVGGGRTDTQYF

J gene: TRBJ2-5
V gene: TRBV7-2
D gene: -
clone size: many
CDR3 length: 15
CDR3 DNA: TGTGCCAGCAGCTTATCATGGCGGGGCGGAGAGACCCAGTACTTC
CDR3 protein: CASSLSWRGGETQYF

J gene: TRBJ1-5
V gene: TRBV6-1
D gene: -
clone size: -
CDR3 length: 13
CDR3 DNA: TGTGCCAGCAGCCCGAGGATGGGACAGCCCCAGCATTTT
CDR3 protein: CASSPRMGQPQHF

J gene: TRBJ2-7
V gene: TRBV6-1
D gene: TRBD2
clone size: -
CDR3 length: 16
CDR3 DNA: TGTGCCAGCAGCACGCCTGATCTAGCGGGTCATTACGAGCAGTACTTC
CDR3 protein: CASSTPDLAGHYEQYF

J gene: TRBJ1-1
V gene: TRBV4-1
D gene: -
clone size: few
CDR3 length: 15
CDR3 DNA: TGCGCCAGCAGCCAAGATGATCTAGGGAATCCTGAAGCTTTCTTT
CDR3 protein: CASSQDDLGNPEAFF

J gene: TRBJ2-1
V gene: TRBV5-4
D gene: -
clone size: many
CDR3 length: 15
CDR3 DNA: TGTGCCAGCAGCTTTGAACGGAGCTCCTACAATGAGCAGTTCTTC
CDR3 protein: CASSFERSSYNEQFF

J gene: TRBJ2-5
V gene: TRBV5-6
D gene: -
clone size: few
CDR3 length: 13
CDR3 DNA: TGTGCCAGCAGCTCACTATCGGAAGAGACCCAGTACTTC
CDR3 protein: CASSSLSEETQYF

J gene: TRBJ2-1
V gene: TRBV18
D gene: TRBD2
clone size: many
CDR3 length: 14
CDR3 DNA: TGTGCCAGCTCACCACCGTACGGGAGGGATGAGCAGTTCTTC
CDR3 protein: CASSPPYGRDEQFF

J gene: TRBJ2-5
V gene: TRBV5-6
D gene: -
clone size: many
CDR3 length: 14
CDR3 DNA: TGTGCCAGCAGCTTGGTCGGTAGGATAGAGACCCAGTACTTC
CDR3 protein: CASSLVGRIETQYF

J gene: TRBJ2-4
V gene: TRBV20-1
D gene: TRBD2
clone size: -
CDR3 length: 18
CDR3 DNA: TGCAGTGCTAGAGGGCCGGGACTAGCGGGAGAAGCCAAAAACATTCAGTACTTC
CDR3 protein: CSARGPGLAGEAKNIQYF